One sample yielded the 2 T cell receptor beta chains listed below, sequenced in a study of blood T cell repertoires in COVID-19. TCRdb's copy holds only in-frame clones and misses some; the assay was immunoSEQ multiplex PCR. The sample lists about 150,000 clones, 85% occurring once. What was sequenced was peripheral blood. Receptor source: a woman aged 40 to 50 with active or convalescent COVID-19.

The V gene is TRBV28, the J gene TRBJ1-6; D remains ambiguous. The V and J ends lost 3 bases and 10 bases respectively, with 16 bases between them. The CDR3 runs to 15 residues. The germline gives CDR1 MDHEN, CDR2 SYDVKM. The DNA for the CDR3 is TGTGCCAGCAGTTTCCCGGGAGGGCTCGGGTCACCCCTCCACTTT. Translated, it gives CASSFPGGLGSPLHF.

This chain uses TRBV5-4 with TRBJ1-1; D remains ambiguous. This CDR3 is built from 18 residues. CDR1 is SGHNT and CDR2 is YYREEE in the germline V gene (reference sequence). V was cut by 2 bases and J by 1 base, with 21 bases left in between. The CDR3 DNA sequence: TGTGCCAGCAGCTTTTCGGCGGGAGGGAGAGGAGGGAACACTGAAGCTTTCTTT. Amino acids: CASSFSAGGRGGNTEAFF.